This TCR beta chain was found in a study of T cell repertoires in cytomegalovirus infection. Study overall: Public TCR beta signatures provided an indication of both CMV infection and a matching HLA type.

General study findings and limits: Across the ex vivo response, the dominant clonotypes were HLA-C-restricted CMV-specific TCR beta clonotypes. The study identified carriers of CMV plus the relevant HLA from cumulative public TCR beta family frequency.

The length of the CDR3 is 15 residues. The junction had 8 bases not matched to a gene; V was cut back by 6 bases and J by 4 bases. The germline gives CDR1 MNHEY, CDR2 SMNVEV (reference sequence). TCRdb processed the reads anew with MiXCR; each CDR3 protein has one entry. Of 450,000 to 600,000 distinct CDR3 sequences listed, 25% to 35% are singletons. As regards this clonotype: Antigen specificity is unknown.

This sample comprised cultured PBMCs, obtained from culture after CMV antigen stimulation. This chain links TRBV27 with TRBJ2-1, with 8 bases lining up with TRBD2. This receptor was taken from a human donor in good health (CMV status not recorded). Some clones in this sample may be carry-over from other donors' samples. The CDR3 DNA reads as TGTGCCAGCAGCCTAAGCGGGAGTGGGTACAATGAGCAGTTCTTC. Residues: CASSLSGSGYNEQFF.